The 8 T cell receptor beta chains reported below all come from one sample, sequenced in a study of radiotherapy plus CTLA-4 blockade in lung cancer. The method was immunoSEQ multiplex PCR; TCRdb's version includes in-frame clones alone and lacks a portion of them. Altogether about 60,000 clones are present, 77% being singletons, with the ten largest covering 3.5% to 4%. Sequenced here: peripheral blood, sampled from a patient treated with radiotherapy plus ipilimumab. Source of these receptors: a human donor with non-small cell lung cancer who had a partial response to radiotherapy plus ipilimumab.

This chain uses TRBV6-5 with TRBJ2-7, with 8 bases lining up with TRBD1. This CDR3 is 15 amino acids long. Germline V gives CDR1 MNHEY, CDR2 SVGAGI. V lost 0 bases, J lost 4 bases, and 5 bases stayed unmatched. The CDR3 reads CASSYSGTGGYEQYF. The CDR3 nucleotides read TGTGCCAGCAGTTACTCCGGGACAGGTGGATACGAGCAGTACTTC.

The chain joins TRBV11-1 to TRBJ1-1; no firm D call. Germline V CDR1 and CDR2: SGHAT, FQDESV (reference sequence). This CDR3 spans 14 amino acids. V was cut by 5 bases and J by 4 bases, with 14 bases left in between. The CDR3 loop reads CASSLSGGITEAFF. The CDR3 bases are TGTGCCAGCAGCCTTTCAGGAGGGATCACTGAAGCTTTCTTT.

J is TRBJ2-3 and V is TRBV5-1; 8 nucleotides line up with TRBD2. Germline CDR1 SGHRS, CDR2 YFSETQ. V lost 4 bases, J lost 2 bases, and 6 bases stayed unmatched. The CDR3 extends over 15 amino acids. The CDR3: CASSRTGGATDTQYF. CDR3 nucleotide sequence: TGCGCCAGCAGCCGTACCGGGGGGGCCACAGATACGCAGTATTTT.

The chain employs TRBV11-2 and TRBJ2-7; no definite D call. The V end lost 1 base, the J end lost 4 bases, and 11 bases lay between the germline ends. The CDR3 runs 14 residues. Germline V CDR1 and CDR2: SGHAT, FQNNGV. The CDR3 loop is CASSLAHMSYEQYF. CDR3 sequence (DNA): TGTGCCAGCAGCTTAGCCCATATGAGTTACGAGCAGTACTTC.

This clone was counted between two and nine times. V is TRBV5-4 and J is TRBJ1-1; tentatively, D is TRBD1 (6 bases). CDR1 and CDR2 from the germline V gene are SGHNT and YYREEE (reference sequence). V dropped 4 bases and J dropped 3 bases, with 13 bases sitting between them. CDR3 length equals 14 residues. The CDR3 nucleotides read TGTGCCAGCAGCCAAAACCCAGGGGACACTGAAGCTTTCTTT. Its protein is CASSQNPGDTEAFF.

The chain combines TRBV5-1 with TRBJ2-5; 8 bases are shared with TRBD2. The germline V gene has CDR1 SGHRS and CDR2 YFSETQ. V shed 1 base and J 5 bases; nucleotides not matched to a gene: 10. The CDR3 is made up of 16 amino acids. CDR3: CASSLLAGGSRETQYF. The CDR3 DNA follows: TGCGCCAGCAGCTTGTTGGCGGGGGGATCGAGGGAGACCCAGTACTTC.

By sample share, this clone is medium-sized. The rearrangement links TRBV9 to TRBJ2-7, with D perhaps TRBD2 (5 bases). The CDR3 covers 13 residues. Per the germline V gene, CDR1 is SGDLS and CDR2 is YYNGEE. The ends were cut back, 4 bases at V and 9 bases at J, with 17 bases in the middle. In DNA, the CDR3 is TGTGCCAGCAGCTCACCGACGGGAATAGGGCAGTACTTC. It specifies CASSSPTGIGQYF.

The V and J genes are TRBV7-2 and TRBJ2-1; 11 nucleotides line up with TRBD2. Germline values: CDR1 SGHTA, CDR2 FQGNSA. With 6 bases clipped from V and 3 bases from J, the junction kept 7 bases outside the gene matches. This CDR3 has 16 residues. The CDR3 protein is CASRQTSGGLYNEQFF. CDR3 DNA: TGTGCCAGCAGGCAAACTAGCGGGGGACTCTACAATGAGCAGTTCTTC.